This T cell receptor (beta chain) was recovered during a study of T-cell reconstitution after alpha-beta-depleted transplantation in children. Preparation of the TCRbeta library used unique molecular identifiers. TCRdb ran MiXCR on the PCR reads and lists one entry per CDR3 protein. The repertoire holds hundreds of thousands of distinct CDR3 sequences, with 9.5% to 15% as singletons. Ten or more counts support this clonotype. CDR1 and CDR2 from the germline V gene are GTSNPN and SVGIG (reference sequence). Trimming stripped 0 bases from V and 3 bases from J, with 12 bases between. This CDR3 is built from 14 residues.

The sequencing used PBMCs from the stem cell graft donor, collected from the stem cell graft. This receptor was taken from a human donor who donated a stem cell graft to a child with combined immunodeficiency. J is TRBJ2-7 and V is TRBV30; no firm D call. The CDR3 sequence is CAWSVYWADYEQYF. DNA for the CDR3: TGTGCCTGGAGTGTATATTGGGCAGACTACGAGCAGTACTTC. Full variable domain (missing parts from reference TRBV30 and TRBJ2-7): SQTIHQWPATLVQPVGSPLSLECTVEGTSNPNLYWYRQAAGRGLQLLFYSVGIGQISSEVPQNLSASRPQDRQFILSSKKLLLSDSGFYLCAWSVYWADYEQYFGPGTRLTVT.